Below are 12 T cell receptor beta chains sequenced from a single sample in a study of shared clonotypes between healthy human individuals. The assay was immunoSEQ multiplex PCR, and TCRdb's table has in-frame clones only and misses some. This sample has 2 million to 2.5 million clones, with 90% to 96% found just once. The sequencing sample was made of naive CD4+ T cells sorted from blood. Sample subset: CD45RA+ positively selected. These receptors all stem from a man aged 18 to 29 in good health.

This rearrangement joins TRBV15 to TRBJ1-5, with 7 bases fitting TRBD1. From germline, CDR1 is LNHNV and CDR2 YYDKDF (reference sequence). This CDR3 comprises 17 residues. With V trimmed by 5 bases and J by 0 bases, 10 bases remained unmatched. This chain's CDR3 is CATSGPGQQYSNQPQHF. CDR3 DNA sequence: TGTGCCACCAGCGGACCGGGACAGCAATATAGCAATCAGCCCCAGCATTTT.

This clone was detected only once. The CDR3 reads CASSVASGWLFF. CDR3 in DNA: TGTGCCAGCAGCGTAGCTAGTGGGTGGCTGTTTTTT. The chain employs TRBV9 and TRBJ2-2; D gene uncertain. Germline V gene sequence: CDR1 SGDLS, CDR2 YYNGEE. V lost 0 bases, J lost 13 bases, and 10 bases lay in between. This CDR3 contains 12 residues.

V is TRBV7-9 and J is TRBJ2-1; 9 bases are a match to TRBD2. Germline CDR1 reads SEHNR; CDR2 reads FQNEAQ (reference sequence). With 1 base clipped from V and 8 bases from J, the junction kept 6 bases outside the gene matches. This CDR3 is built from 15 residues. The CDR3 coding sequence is TGTGCCAGCAGCTTAGGGGGACTAGCCTCCGATGAGCAGTTCTTC. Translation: CASSLGGLASDEQFF.

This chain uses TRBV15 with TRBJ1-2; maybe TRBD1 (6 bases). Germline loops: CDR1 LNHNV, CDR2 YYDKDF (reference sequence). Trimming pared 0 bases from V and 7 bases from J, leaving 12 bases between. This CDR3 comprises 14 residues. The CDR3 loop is CATSRDVQGTGYTF. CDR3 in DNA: TGTGCCACCAGCAGAGATGTACAGGGCACTGGCTACACCTTC.

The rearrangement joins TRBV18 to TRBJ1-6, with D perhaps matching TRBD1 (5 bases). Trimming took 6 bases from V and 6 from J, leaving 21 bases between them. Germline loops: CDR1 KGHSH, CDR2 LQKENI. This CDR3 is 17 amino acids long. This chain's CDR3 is CASSLLPPGTANSPLHF. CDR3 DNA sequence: TGTGCCAGCTCGTTACTTCCTCCCGGGACTGCTAATTCACCCCTCCACTTT.

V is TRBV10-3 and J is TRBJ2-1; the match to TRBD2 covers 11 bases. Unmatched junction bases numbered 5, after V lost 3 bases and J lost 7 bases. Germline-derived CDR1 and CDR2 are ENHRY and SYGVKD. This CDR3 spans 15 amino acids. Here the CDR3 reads CAISEVASGGNEQFF. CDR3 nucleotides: TGTGCCATCAGTGAAGTGGCTAGCGGGGGGAATGAGCAGTTCTTC.

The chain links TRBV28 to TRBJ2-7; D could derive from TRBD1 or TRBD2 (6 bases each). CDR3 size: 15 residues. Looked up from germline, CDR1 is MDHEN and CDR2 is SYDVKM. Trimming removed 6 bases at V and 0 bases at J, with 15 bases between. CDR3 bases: TGTGCCAGCAGCCGTAGGGGGGTGCGCTCCTACGAGCAGTACTTC. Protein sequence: CASSRRGVRSYEQYF.

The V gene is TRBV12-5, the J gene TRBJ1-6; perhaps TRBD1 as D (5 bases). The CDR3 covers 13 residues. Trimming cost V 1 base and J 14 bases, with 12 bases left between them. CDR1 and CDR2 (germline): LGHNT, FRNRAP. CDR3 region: CASGLAGGRSLHF. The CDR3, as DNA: TGTGCTAGTGGTTTGGCTGGGGGGAGGTCCCTCCACTTT.

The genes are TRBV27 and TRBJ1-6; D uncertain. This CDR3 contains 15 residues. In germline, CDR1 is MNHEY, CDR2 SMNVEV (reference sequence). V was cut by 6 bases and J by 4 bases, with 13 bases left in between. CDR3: CASREWEGYNSPLHF. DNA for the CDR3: TGTGCCAGCAGGGAGTGGGAGGGTTATAATTCACCCCTCCACTTT.

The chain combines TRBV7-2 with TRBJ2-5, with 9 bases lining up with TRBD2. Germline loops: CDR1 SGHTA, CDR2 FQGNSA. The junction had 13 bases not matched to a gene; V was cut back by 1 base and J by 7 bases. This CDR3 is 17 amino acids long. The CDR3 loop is CASSLERRGGPPRTQYF. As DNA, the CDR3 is TGTGCCAGCAGCTTAGAGCGGCGGGGGGGCCCGCCTAGGACCCAGTACTTC. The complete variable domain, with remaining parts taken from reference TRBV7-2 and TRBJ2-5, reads GAGVSQSPSNKVTEKGKDVELRCDPISGHTALYWYRQSLGQGLEFLIYFQGNSAPDKSGLPSDRFSAERTGGSVSTLTIQRTQQEDSAVYLCASSLERRGGPPRTQYFGPGTRLLVL.

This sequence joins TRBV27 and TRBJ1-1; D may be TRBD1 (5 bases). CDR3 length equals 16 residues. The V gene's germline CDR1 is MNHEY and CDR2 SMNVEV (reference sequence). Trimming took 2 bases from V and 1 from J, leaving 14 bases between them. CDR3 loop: CASSLVGGGGNTEAFF. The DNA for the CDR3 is TGTGCCAGCAGTTTAGTTGGGGGAGGAGGGAACACTGAAGCTTTCTTT.

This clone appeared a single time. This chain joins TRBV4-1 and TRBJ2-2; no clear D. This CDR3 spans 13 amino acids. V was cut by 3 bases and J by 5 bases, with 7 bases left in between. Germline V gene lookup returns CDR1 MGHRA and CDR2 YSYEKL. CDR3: CASSQSRTGELFF. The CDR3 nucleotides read TGCGCCAGCAGCCAGAGCCGGACCGGGGAGCTGTTTTTT.